This record covers a single TCR beta chain. This entry belongs to a study of blood T cell repertoires in COVID-19. Study background: Samples taken during acute and convalescent COVID-19 were collected in the United States, Italy and Spain. PBMCs, B-cell-depleted T cells, or T cells were the source of the cDNA or gDNA that made up the material.

Germline V gives CDR1 SGHRS, CDR2 YFSETQ. This CDR3 has 16 amino acids. V was pared by 7 bases and J by 0 bases, with 6 bases of the junction left unmatched. Patients at the Seattle site were enrolled during active infection and followed longitudinally. Only in-frame clones appear in the TCRdb table, and some are missing; sequencing was by immunoSEQ multiplex PCR. Of roughly 230,000 clones listed, 85% are singletons. The chain carries TRBV5-1 and TRBJ2-6; the match to TRBD1 covers 8 bases. The specimen was peripheral blood. The TCR sequence derives from a man between 50 and 59 years old with COVID-19, enrolled during active disease. CDR3 protein: CASATGALSGANVLTF. In nucleotides, the CDR3 is TGCGCCAGCGCGACAGGGGCCCTCTCTGGGGCCAACGTCCTGACTTTC.